This T cell receptor (beta chain) was sequenced for a study of blood T cell repertoires in COVID-19. About the study: Sites in the United States, Italy and Spain provided acute and convalescent COVID-19 samples. In each case, the material was cDNA or gDNA derived from T cells, B-cell-depleted T cells, or PBMCs.

Some clones are missing from TCRdb's copy, which holds only in-frame ones; the method was immunoSEQ multiplex PCR. The sample shows about 82,000 clones, around 81% of them seen only once. The CDR3 extends over 15 amino acids. V was trimmed by 0 bases and J by 4 bases, leaving 10 bases between them. The germline V gene encodes CDR1 SGDLS and CDR2 YYNGEE. This clone appeared a few times. The sequenced sample was peripheral blood. The sequence came from a man older than 75 with acute or convalescent COVID-19. This sequence joins TRBV9 and TRBJ2-2; no reliable D call. The CDR3 sequence is CASSVVGWSTGELFF. CDR3 nucleotides: TGTGCCAGCAGCGTAGTAGGTTGGAGCACCGGGGAGCTGTTTTTT.